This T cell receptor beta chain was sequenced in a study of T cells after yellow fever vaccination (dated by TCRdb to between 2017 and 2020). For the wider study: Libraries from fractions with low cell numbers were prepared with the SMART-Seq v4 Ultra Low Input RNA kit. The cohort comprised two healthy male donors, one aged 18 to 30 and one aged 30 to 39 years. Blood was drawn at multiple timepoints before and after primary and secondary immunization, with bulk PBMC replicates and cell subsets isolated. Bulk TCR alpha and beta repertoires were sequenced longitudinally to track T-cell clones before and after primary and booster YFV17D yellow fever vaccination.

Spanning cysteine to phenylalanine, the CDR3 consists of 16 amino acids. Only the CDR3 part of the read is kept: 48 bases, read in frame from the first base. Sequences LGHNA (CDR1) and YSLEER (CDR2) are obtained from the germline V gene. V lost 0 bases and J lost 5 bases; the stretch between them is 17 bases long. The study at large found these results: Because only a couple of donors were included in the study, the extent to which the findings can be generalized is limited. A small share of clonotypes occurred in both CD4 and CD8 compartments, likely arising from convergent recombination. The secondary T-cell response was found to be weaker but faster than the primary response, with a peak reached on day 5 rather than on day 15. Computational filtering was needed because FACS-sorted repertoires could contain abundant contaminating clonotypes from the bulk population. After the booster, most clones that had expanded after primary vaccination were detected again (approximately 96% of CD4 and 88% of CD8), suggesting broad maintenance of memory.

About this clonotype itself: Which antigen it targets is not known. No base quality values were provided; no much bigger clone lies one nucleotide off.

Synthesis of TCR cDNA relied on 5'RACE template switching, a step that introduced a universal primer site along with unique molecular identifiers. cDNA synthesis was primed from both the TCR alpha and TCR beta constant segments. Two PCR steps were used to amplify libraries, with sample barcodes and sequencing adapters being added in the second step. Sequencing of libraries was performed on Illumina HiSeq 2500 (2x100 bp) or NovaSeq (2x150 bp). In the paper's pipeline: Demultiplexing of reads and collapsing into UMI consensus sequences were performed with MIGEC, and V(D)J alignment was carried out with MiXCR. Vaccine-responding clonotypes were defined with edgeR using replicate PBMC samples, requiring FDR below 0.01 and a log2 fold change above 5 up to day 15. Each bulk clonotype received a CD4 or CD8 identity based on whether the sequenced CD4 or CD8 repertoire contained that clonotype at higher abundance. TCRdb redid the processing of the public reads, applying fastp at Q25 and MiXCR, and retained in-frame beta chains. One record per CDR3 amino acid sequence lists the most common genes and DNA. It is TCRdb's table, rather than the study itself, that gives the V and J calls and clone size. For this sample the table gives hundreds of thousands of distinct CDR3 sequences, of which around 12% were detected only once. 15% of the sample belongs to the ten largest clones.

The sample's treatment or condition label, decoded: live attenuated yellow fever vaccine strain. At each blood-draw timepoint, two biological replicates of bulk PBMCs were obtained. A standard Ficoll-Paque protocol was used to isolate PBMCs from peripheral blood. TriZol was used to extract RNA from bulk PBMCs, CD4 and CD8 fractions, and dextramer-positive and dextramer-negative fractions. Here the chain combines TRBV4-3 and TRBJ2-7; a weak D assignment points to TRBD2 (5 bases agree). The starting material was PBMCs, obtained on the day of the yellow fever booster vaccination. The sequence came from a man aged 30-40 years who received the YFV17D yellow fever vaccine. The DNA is TGCGCCAGCAGCCAAGAGGGAAGCGGTCTCCAGGACGAGCAGTACTTC. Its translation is CASSQEGSGLQDEQYF.